The present TCR beta chain was sequenced within a study of CD8 T cells in ankylosing spondylitis. Study results and limitations: One TCR beta motif, made up of under ten highly homologous variants, appeared characteristic of ankylosing spondylitis blood.

Trimming took 2 bases from V and 0 from J, leaving 5 bases between them. The CDR3 is 13 amino acids. The germline V gene has CDR1 MNHEY and CDR2 SVGAGI. In its sample, this clonotype was seen many times. Its antigen is unidentified. Using its own MiXCR run on the 5' RACE reads, TCRdb lists one record per CDR3 protein. The sample lists about 200,000 distinct CDR3 sequences, about 7% seen once, with about 14% in the top ten. This sequence was found in a male donor with ankylosing spondylitis. Sequenced material: blood, either unsorted or a sorted T cell fraction (not recorded which). J is TRBJ2-7 and V is TRBV6-5; D unclear. CDR3 residues: CASSYTASYEQYF. Here the CDR3 DNA reads TGTGCCAGCAGTTACACTGCCTCCTACGAGCAGTACTTC.